This T cell receptor (beta chain) was identified during a study of OX40 agonist ivuxolimab in advanced cancers. Study context: Participants, about 83% male, averaged approximately 56 years of age, ranging from roughly 20 to 80. Three dose-escalation patients had partial responses: one with hepatocellular carcinoma and two with cutaneous melanoma. Study-level results: At 0.1 to 3.0 mg/kg and by week 6, CD4+ and CD8+ T cells in the blood had expanded clonally. Some patients who did not respond also had low normalized T-cell clonal expansion.

TCRdb keeps only in-frame clones here, not all; method: immunoSEQ multiplex PCR. The sample lists 50,000 to 65,000 clones, 81% occurring once. This clone was observed a handful of times. Its specificity is not known. Germline CDR1 SGHVS, CDR2 FNYEAQ. V was shortened by 1 base and J by 2 bases, with 9 bases between the two germline ends. The CDR3 runs to 15 residues. The sequence derives from an adult with an advanced solid tumor such as melanoma, head and neck, liver or kidney cancer. The chain combines TRBV7-6 with TRBJ1-3; the D is unclear. Sequencing used CD4+ or CD8+ T cells sorted from blood, obtained in a trial of the OX40 agonist ivuxolimab. CDR3 residues: CASSLVDSAGNTIYF. The CDR3 DNA sequence: TGTGCCAGCAGCTTAGTAGATTCGGCTGGAAACACCATATATTTT. The variable domain in full, with the rest retrieved from reference TRBV7-6 and TRBJ1-3, is GAGVSQSPRYKVTKRGQDVALRCDPISGHVSLYWYRQALGQGPEFLTYFNYEAQQDKSGLPNDRFSAERPEGSISTLTIQRTEQRDSAMYRCASSLVDSAGNTIYFGEGSWLTVV.